This entry features one T cell receptor beta chain sequence. Its target is not known. These data come from a study of cytomegalovirus exposure and HLA in healthy donors. Study context: It was reported in a later analysis that the same platform had been used for the 120 validation repertoires as for the 550 to 700 first-cohort repertoires.

Notes on the study in general: The classifier reportedly diagnosed cytomegalovirus status with high specificity and sensitivity. Later, an analysis found that TCR clusters from the first cohort tended to co-occur in the approximately 130 validation repertoires.

Germline CDR1 is MNHNS and CDR2 is SASEGT. The germline V and J ends were trimmed by 2 bases and 0 bases, with 12 bases remaining between them. The CDR3 has 16 amino acids. The repertoire was sequenced with immunoSEQ multiplex PCR; TCRdb's copy has only in-frame clones and lacks some. The sample has some 110,000 clones, around 89% seen once. It was the approximately 120-subject validation cohort, separate from the roughly 700-subject first cohort, to which the donors belonged. The sequence was obtained from a woman aged 18-30 years in good health and CMV-seropositive. Sequencing was performed on PBMCs. The V gene is TRBV6-1, the J gene TRBJ2-3; maybe TRBD2 (6 bases). CDR3 protein: CASSEIGGRSTDTQYF. The CDR3 region has the DNA TGTGCCAGCAGTGAAATCGGGGGAAGAAGCACAGATACGCAGTATTTT.